This T cell receptor (beta chain) comes out of a study of T cell responses to AZD1222 COVID-19 vaccine. Losses at the gene ends were 5 bases for V and 4 bases for J; bases not matched to a gene: 5. The germline gives CDR1 SNHLY, CDR2 FYNNEI. CDR3 length: 15 amino acids. The protocol was immunoSEQ multiplex PCR, while the TCRdb copy is restricted to in-frame clones and leaves out a portion. The sample holds some 150,000 clones; around 90% are singletons and the top ten take roughly 4.4%. Source: peripheral blood, taken on day 0 of MenACWY control vaccination. The sequence was collected from an adult in good health. The chain carries TRBV2 and TRBJ2-2, with 9 bases aligning to TRBD2. The CDR3 sequence is CASSTLAGFTGELFF. CDR3 bases: TGTGCCAGCAGTACCCTAGCGGGATTCACCGGGGAGCTGTTTTTT. Together with reference TRBV2 and TRBJ2-2, the CDR3 gives the full variable domain: EPEVTQTPSHQVTQMGQEVILRCVPISNHLYFYWYRQILGQKVEFLVSFYNNEISEKSEIFDDQFSVERPDGSNFTLKIRSTKLEDSAMYFCASSTLAGFTGELFFGEGSRLTVL.